The T cell receptor (beta chain) under discussion was sequenced for a study of neurological immune-mediated disorders. Overall study: Multiple sclerosis patients numbered around 34, of whom around 30 were relapsing-remitting and 3 secondary progressive.

This CDR3 has 13 residues. V lost 7 bases, J lost 13 bases, and 20 bases lay in between. One entry per CDR3 protein, called by TCRdb with MiXCR from the 5' RACE reads. The sample consists of 60,000 to 85,000 distinct CDR3 sequences, 4% to 6% of them appearing once. Unsorted libraries came from 2 million PBMCs stored at -80 °C. Material for sequencing was PBMCs. The chain is built from TRBV12-3 or TRBV12-4 and TRBJ2-1; D is unresolved. This TCR was recovered from a man younger than 30 with multiple sclerosis. Here the CDR3 DNA reads TGTGCCAGCACTATAAGAGTAGAGGAGACCCAGTTCTTC. Protein product: CASTIRVEETQFF.